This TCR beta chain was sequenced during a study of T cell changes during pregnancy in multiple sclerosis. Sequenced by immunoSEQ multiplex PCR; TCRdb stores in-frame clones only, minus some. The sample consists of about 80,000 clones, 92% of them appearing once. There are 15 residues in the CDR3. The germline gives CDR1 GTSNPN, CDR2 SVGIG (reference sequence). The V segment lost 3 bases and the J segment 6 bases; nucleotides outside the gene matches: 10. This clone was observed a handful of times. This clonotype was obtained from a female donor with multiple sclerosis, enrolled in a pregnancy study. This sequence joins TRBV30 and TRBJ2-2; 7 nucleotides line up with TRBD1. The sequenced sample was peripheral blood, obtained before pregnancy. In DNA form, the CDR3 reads TGTGCCTGGAGAGGAGAGGGGGCGCTGCCCGGGGAGCTGTTTTTT. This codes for CAWRGEGALPGELFF.